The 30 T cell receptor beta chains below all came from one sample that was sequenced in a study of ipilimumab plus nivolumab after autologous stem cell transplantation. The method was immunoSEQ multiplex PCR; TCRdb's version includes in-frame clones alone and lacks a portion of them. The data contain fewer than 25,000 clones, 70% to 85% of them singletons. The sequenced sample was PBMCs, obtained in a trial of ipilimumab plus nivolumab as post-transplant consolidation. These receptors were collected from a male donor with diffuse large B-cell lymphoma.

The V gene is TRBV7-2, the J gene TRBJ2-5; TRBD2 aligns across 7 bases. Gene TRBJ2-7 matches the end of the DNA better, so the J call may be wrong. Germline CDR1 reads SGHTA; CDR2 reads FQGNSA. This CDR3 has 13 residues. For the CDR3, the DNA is TGTGCCAGCAGCTCCTCGGGAGGCGACGAGCAGTACTTC. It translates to CASSSSGGDEQYF.

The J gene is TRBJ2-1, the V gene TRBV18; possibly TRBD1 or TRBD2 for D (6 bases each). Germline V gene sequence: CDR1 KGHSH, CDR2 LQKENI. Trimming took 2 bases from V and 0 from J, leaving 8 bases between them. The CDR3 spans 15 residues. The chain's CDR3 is CASSPGGGSYNEQFF. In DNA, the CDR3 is TGTGCCAGCTCACCAGGAGGGGGCTCCTACAATGAGCAGTTCTTC.

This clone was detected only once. As DNA, the CDR3 is TGTGCCTGGACGAGGGACAGTGGCCCCACTGAAGCTTTCTTT. Translating gives CAWTRDSGPTEAFF. The chain employs TRBV30 and TRBJ1-1, with TRBD1 matching 7 bases. CDR3 size: 14 residues. Germline V gene data show CDR1 as GTSNPN and CDR2 as SVGIG (reference sequence). The trim removed 4 bases at V and 4 bases at J, leaving 9 bases unmatched.

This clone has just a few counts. This CDR3 reads CASSQGDSAGTSGYEQYF. Here the CDR3 DNA reads TGTGCCAGCAGCCAAGGGGACAGTGCCGGGACTAGCGGCTACGAGCAGTACTTC. The rearrangement links TRBV7-9 to TRBJ2-7, with TRBD2 matching 11 bases. Germline CDR1 is SEHNR and CDR2 is FQNEAQ (reference sequence). This CDR3 comprises 18 residues. The junction had 15 bases not matched to a gene; V was cut back by 5 bases and J by 3 bases. Full variable domain (rest looked up from reference TRBV7-9 and TRBJ2-7): DTGVSQNPRHKITKRGQNVTFRCDPISEHNRLYWYRQTLGQGPEFLTYFQNEAQLEKSRLLSDRFSAERPKGSFSTLEIQRTEQGDSAMYLCASSQGDSAGTSGYEQYFGPGTRLTVT.

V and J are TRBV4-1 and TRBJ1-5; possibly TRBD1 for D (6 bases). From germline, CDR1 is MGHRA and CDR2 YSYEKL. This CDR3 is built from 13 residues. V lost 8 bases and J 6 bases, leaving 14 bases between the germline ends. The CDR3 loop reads CASRAGVGQPQHF. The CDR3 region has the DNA TGCGCCAGCCGGGCAGGGGTCGGTCAGCCCCAGCATTTT.

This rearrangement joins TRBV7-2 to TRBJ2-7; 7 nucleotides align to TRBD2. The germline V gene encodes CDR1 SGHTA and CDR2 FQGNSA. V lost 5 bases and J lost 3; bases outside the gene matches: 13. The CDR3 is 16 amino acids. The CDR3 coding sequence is TGTGCCAGCAGCCCTCCTCGGCGGGAGAGCCTCTACGAGCAGTACTTC. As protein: CASSPPRRESLYEQYF.

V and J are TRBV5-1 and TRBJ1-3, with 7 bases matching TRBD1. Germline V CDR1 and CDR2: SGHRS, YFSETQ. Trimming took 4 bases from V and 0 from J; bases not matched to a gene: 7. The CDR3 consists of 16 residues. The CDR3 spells CASSATGAFSGNTIYF. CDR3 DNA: TGCGCCAGCAGCGCTACAGGGGCCTTCTCTGGAAACACCATATATTTT.

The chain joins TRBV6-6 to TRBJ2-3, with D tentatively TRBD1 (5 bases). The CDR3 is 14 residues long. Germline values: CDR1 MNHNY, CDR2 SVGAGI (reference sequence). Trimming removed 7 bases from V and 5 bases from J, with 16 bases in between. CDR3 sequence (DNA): TGTGCCAGCAAGGTCCAGGGATCCCGAGATACGCAGTATTTT. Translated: CASKVQGSRDTQYF.

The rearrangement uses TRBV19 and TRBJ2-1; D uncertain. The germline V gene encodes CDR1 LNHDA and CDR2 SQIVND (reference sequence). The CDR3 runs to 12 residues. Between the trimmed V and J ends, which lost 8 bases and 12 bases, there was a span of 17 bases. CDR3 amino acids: CASAGRSTVQFF. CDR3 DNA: TGTGCCAGTGCTGGGCGGAGTACTGTGCAGTTCTTC.

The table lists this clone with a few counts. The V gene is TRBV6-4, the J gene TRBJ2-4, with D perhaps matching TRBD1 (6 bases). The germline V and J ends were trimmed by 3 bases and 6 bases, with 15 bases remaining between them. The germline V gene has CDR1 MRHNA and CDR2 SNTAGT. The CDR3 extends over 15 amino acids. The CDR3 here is CASSDLEGGPNIQYF. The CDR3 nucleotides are TGTGCCAGCAGTGATTTAGAAGGGGGTCCAAACATTCAGTACTTC.

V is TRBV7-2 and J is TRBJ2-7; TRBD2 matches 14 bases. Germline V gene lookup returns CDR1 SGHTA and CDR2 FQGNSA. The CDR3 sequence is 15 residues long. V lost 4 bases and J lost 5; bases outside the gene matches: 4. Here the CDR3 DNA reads TGTGCCAGCAGCTCGGGACTAGCGGGAGTGGACGAGCAGTACTTC. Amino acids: CASSSGLAGVDEQYF.

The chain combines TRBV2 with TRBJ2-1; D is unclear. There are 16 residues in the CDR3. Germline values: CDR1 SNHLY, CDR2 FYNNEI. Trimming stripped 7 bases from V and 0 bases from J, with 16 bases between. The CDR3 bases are TGTGCCAGCATCCAGTCTTACCGTCTCTCCTACAATGAGCAGTTCTTC. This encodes CASIQSYRLSYNEQFF.

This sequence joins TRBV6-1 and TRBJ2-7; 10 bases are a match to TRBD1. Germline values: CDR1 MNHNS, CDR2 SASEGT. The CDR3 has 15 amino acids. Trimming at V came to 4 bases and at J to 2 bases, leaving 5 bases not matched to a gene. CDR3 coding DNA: TGTGCCAGCAGTGTTAGGGGACAGGGGCCCTACGAGCAGTACTTC. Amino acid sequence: CASSVRGQGPYEQYF.

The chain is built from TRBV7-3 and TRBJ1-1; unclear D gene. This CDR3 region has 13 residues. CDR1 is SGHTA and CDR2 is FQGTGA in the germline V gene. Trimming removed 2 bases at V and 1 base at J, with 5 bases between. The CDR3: CASSLEANTEAFF. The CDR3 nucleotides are TGTGCCAGCAGCTTAGAGGCGAACACTGAAGCTTTCTTT.

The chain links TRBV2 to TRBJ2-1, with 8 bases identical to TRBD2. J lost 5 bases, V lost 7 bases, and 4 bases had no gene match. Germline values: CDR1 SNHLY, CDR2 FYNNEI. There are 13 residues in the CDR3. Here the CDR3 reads CASTQAGDNEQFF. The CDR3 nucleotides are TGTGCCAGCACTCAAGCGGGGGACAATGAGCAGTTCTTC.

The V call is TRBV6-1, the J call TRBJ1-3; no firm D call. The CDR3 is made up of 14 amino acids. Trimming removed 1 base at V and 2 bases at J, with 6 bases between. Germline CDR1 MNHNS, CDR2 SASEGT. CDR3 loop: CASSEVGTGNTIYF. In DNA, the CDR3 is TGTGCCAGCAGTGAAGTGGGCACTGGAAACACCATATATTTT.

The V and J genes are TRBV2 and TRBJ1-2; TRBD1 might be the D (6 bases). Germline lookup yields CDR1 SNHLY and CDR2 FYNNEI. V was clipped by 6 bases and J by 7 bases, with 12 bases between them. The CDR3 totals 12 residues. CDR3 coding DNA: TGTGCCAGCAGGCTGACAGGTTCTGGCTACACCTTC. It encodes CASRLTGSGYTF. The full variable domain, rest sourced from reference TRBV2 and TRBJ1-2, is EPEVTQTPSHQVTQMGQEVILRCVPISNHLYFYWYRQILGQKVEFLVSFYNNEISEKSEIFDDQFSVERPDGSNFTLKIRSTKLEDSAMYFCASRLTGSGYTFGSGTRLTVV.

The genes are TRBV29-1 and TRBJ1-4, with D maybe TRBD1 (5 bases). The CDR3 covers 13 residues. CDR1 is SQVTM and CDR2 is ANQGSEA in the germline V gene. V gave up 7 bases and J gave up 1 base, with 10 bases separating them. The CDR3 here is CSARGGTNEKLFF. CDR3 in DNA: TGCAGCGCTCGGGGGGGAACTAATGAAAAACTGTTTTTT.

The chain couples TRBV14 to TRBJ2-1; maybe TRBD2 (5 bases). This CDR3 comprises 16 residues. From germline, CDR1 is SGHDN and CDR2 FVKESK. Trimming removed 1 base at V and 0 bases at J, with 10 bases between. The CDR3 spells CASSQAGRGSYNEQFF. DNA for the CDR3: TGTGCCAGCAGCCAAGCTGGACGGGGCTCCTACAATGAGCAGTTCTTC.

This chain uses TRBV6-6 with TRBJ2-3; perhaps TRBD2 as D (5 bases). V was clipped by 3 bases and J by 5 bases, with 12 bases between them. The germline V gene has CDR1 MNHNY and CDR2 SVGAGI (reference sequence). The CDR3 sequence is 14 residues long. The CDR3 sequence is CASSYNPEGDTQYF. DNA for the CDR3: TGTGCCAGCAGTTATAACCCAGAGGGAGATACGCAGTATTTT.

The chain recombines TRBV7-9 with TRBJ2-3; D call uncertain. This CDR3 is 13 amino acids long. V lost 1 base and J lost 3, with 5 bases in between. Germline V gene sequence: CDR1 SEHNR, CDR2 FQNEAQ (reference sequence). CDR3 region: CASSLEATDTQYF. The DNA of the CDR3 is TGTGCCAGCAGCTTAGAGGCTACAGATACGCAGTATTTT.

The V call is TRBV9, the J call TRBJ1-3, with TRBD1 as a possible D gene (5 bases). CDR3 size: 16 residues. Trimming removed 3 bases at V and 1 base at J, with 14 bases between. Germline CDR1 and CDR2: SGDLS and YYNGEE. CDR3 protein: CASSAWDGDSGNTIYF. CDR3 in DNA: TGTGCCAGCAGCGCTTGGGACGGAGATTCTGGAAACACCATATATTTT.

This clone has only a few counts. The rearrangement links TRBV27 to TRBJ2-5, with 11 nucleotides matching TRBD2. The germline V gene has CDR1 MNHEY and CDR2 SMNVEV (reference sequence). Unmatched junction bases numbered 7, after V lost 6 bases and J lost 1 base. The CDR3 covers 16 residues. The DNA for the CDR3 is TGTGCCAGCAGACAGTCTAGCGGGAGGCCCCAAGAGACCCAGTACTTC. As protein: CASRQSSGRPQETQYF.

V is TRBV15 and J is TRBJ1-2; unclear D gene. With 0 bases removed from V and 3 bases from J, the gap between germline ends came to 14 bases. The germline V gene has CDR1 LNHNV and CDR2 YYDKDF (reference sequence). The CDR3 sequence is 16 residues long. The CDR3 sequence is CATSRDKAGSYYGYTF. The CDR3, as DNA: TGTGCCACCAGCAGAGATAAGGCCGGCTCTTACTATGGCTACACCTTC.

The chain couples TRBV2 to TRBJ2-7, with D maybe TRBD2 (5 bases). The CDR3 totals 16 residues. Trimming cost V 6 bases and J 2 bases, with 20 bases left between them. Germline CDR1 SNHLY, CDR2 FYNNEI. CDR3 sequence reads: CASRRSDTHPTYEQYF. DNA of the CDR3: TGTGCCAGCAGACGTAGCGACACCCACCCAACCTACGAGCAGTACTTC.

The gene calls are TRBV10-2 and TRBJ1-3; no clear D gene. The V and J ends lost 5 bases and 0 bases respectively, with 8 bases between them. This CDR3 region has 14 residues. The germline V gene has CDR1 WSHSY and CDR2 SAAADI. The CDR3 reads CASSSTSSGNTIYF. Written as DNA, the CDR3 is TGCGCCAGCAGTTCGACAAGCTCTGGAAACACCATATATTTT.

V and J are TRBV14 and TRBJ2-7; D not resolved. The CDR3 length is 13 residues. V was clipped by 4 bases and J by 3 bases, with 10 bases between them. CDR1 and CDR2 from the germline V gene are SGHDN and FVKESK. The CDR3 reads CASSRGLGYEQYF. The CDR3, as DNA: TGTGCCAGCAGCCGCGGTTTGGGCTACGAGCAGTACTTC.

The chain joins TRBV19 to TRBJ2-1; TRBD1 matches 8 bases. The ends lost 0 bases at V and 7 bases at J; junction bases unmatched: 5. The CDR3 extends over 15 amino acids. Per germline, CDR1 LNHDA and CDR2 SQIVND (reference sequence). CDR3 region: CASSIDRTGGNEQFF. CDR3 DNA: TGTGCCAGTAGTATAGATCGAACAGGGGGGAATGAGCAGTTCTTC.

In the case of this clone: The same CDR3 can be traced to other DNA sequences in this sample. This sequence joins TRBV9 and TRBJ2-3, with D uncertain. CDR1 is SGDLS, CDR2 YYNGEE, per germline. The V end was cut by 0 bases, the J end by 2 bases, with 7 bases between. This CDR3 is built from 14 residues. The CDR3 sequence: CASSVEGTTDTQYF. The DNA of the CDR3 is TGTGCCAGCAGCGTAGAGGGTACCACAGATACGCAGTATTTT.

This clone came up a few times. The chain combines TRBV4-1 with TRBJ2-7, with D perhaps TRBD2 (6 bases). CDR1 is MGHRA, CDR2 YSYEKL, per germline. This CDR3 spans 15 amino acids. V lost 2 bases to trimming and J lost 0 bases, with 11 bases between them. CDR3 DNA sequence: TGCGCCAGCAGCCAACCTAGCGCTGGCTCCTACGAGCAGTACTTC. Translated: CASSQPSAGSYEQYF.